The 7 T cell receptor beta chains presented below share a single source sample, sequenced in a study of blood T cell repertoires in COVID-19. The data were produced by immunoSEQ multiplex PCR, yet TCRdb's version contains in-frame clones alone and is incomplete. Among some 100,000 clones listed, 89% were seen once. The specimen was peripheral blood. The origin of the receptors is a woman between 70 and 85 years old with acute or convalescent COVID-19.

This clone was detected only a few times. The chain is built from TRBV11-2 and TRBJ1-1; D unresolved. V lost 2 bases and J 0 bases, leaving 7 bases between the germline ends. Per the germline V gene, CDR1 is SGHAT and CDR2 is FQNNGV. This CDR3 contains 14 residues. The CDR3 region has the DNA TGTGCCAGCAGCTTACAAATTTTGAACACTGAAGCTTTCTTT. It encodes CASSLQILNTEAFF.

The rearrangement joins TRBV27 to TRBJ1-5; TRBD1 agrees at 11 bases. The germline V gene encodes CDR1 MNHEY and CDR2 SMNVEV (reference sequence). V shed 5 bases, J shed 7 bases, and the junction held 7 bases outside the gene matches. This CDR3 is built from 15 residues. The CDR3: CASSKGDRGRQPQHF. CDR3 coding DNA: TGTGCCAGCAGTAAGGGGGACAGGGGGAGGCAGCCCCAGCATTTT.

The CDR3 reads CASSWGPRWFF. CDR3 sequence (DNA): TGTGCCAGCAGTTGGGGGCCTCGTTGGTTCTTC. The chain joins TRBV27 to TRBJ2-1; D is possibly TRBD1 (6 bases). Germline V gives CDR1 MNHEY, CDR2 SMNVEV (reference sequence). V was shortened by 4 bases and J by 15 bases, with 13 bases between the two germline ends. CDR3 size: 11 residues.

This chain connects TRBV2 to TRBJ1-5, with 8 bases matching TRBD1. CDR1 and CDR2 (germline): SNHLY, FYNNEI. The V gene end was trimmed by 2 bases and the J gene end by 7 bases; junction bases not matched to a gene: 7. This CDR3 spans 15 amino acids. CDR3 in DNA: TGTGCCAGCAGTGAAATGACAGGGGAAAAACAGCCCCAGCATTTT. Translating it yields CASSEMTGEKQPQHF.

The CDR3 sequence: CASTLSGADQPQHF. The DNA of the CDR3 is TGTGCCAGTACTTTATCTGGGGCGGATCAGCCCCAGCATTTT. The rearrangement joins TRBV19 to TRBJ1-5, with D perhaps TRBD1 (5 bases). The CDR3 contains 14 residues. In germline, CDR1 is LNHDA, CDR2 SQIVND (reference sequence). Deletions cut 7 bases from V and 5 bases from J, with 15 bases between.

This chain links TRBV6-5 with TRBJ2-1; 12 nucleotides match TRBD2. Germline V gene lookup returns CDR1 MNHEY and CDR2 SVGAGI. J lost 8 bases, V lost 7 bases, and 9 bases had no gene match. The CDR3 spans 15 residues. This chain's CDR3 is CASTELASGGDEQFF. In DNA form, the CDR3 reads TGTGCCAGCACCGAACTGGCTAGCGGGGGGGATGAGCAGTTCTTC.

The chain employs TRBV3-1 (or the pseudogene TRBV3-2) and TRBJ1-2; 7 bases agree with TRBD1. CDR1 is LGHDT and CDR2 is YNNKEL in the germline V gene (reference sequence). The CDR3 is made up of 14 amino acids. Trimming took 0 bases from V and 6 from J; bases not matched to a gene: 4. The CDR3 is CASSQETGRHGYTF. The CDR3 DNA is TGTGCCAGCAGCCAAGAGACAGGGCGGCATGGCTACACCTTC.